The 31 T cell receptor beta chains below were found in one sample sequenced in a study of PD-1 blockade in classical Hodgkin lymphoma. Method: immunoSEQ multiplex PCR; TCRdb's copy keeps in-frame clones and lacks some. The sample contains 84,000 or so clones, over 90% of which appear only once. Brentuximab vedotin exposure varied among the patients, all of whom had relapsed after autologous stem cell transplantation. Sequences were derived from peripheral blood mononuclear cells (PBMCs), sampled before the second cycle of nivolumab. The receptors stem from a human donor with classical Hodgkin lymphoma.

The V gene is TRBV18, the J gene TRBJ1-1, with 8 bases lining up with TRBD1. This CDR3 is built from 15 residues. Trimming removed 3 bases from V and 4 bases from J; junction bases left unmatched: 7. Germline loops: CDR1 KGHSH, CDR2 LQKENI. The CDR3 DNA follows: TGTGCCAGCTCACCTAATGGACAGGGCGGCACTGAAGCTTTCTTT. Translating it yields CASSPNGQGGTEAFF. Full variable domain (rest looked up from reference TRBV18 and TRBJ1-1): NAGVMQNPRHLVRRRGQEARLRCSPMKGHSHVYWYRQLPEEGLKFMVYLQKENIIDESGMPKERFSAEFPKEGPSILRIQQVVRGDSAAYFCASSPNGQGGTEAFFGQGTRLTVV.

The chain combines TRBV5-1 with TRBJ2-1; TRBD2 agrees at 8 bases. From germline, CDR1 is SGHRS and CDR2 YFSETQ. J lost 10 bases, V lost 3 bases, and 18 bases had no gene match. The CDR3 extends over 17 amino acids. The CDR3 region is CASSWVSGTSADREQFF. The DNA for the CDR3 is TGCGCCAGCAGCTGGGTATCCGGGACTAGTGCCGACAGGGAGCAGTTCTTC.

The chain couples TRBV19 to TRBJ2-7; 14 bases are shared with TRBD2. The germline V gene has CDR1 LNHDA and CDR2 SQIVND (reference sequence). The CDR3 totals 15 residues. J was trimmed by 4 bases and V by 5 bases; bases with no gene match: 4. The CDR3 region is CASSVGLAGVYEQYF. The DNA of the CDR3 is TGTGCCAGTAGTGTGGGACTAGCGGGAGTGTACGAGCAGTACTTC.

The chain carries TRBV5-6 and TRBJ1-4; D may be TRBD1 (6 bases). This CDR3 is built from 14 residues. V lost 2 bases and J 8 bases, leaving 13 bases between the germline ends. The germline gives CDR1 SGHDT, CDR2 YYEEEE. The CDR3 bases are TGTGCCAGCAGCTTTTACAGGGCTGGCGAAAAACTGTTTTTT. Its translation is CASSFYRAGEKLFF.

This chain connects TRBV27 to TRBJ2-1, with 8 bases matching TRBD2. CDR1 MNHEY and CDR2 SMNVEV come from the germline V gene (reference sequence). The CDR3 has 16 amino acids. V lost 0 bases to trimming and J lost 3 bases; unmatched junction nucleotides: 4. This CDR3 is CASSLSEREFYNEQFF. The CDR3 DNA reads TGTGCCAGCAGTTTATCGGAGCGGGAGTTCTACAATGAGCAGTTCTTC.

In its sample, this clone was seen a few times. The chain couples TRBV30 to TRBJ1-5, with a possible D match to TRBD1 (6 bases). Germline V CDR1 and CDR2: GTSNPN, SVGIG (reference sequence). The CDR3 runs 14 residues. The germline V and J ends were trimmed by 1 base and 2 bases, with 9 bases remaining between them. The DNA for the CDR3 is TGTGCCTGGAGTGGTCGACAGGGCAATCAGCCCCAGCATTTT. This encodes CAWSGRQGNQPQHF.

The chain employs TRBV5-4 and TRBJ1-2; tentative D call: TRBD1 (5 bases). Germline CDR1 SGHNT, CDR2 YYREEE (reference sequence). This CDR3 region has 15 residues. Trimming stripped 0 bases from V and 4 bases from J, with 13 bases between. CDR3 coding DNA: TGTGCCAGCAGCTTGGGTAGGGGAACAGGCTATGGCTACACCTTC. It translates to CASSLGRGTGYGYTF.

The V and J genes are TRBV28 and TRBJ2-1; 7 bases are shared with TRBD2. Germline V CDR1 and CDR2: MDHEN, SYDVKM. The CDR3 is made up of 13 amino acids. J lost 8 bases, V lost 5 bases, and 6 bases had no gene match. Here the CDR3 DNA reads TGTGCCAGCAGTCGAGCGGGACGGGATGAGCAGTTCTTC. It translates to CASSRAGRDEQFF. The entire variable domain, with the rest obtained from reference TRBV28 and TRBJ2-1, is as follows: DVKVTQSSRYLVKRTGEKVFLECVQDMDHENMFWYRQDPGLGLRLIYFSYDVKMKEKGDIPEGYSVSREKKERFSLILESASTNQTSMYLCASSRAGRDEQFFGPGTRLTVL.

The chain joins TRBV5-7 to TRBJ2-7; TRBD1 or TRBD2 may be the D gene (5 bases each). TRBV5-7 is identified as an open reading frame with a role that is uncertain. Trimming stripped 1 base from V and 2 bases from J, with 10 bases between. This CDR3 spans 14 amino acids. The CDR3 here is CASSLTVGAYEQYF. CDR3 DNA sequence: TGTGCCAGCAGCTTGACCGTGGGGGCCTACGAGCAGTACTTC.

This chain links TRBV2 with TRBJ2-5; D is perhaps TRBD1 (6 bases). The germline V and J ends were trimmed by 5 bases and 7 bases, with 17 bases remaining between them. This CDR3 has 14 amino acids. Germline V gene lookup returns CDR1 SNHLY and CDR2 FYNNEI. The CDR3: CASSPATGDGTQYF. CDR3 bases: TGTGCCAGCAGTCCAGCGACAGGCGACGGGACCCAGTACTTC.

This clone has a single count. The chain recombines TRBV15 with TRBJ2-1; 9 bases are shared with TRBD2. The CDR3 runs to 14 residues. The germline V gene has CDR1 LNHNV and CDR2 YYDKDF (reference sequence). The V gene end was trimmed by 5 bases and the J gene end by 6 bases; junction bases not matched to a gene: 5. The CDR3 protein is CATSGGLAANEQFF. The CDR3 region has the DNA TGTGCCACCAGCGGGGGACTAGCTGCCAATGAGCAGTTCTTC.

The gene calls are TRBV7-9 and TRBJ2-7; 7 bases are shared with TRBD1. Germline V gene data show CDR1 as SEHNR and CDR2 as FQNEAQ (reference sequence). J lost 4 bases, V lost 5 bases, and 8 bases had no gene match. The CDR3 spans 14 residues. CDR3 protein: CASSQPGQNYEQYF. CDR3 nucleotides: TGTGCCAGCAGCCAACCGGGACAGAATTACGAGCAGTACTTC.

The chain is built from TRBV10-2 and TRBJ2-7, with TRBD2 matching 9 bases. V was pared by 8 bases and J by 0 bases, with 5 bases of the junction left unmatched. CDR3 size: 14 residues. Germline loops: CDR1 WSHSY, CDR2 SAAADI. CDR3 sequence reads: CASQVAGASYEQYF. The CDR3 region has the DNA TGCGCCAGCCAGGTAGCGGGAGCCTCCTACGAGCAGTACTTC.

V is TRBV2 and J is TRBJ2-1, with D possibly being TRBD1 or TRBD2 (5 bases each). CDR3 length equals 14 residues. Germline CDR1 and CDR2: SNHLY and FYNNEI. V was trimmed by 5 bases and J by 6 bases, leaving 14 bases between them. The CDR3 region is CASSRGWLGNEQFF. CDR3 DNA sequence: TGTGCCAGCAGTCGGGGCTGGTTGGGCAATGAGCAGTTCTTC.

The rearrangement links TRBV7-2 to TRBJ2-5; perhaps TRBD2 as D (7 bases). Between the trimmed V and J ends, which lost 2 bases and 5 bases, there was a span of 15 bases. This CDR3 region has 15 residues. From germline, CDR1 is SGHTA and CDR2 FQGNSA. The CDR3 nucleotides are TGTGCCAGCAGCTTACCTCGGGGGGCAGGGGAGACCCAGTACTTC. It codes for CASSLPRGAGETQYF.

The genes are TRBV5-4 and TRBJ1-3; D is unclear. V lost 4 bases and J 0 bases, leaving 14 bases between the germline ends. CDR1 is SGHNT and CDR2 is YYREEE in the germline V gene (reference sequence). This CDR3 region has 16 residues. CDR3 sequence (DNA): TGTGCCAGCAGCAGTATGGGCCCAAGCTCTGGAAACACCATATATTTT. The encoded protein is CASSSMGPSSGNTIYF.

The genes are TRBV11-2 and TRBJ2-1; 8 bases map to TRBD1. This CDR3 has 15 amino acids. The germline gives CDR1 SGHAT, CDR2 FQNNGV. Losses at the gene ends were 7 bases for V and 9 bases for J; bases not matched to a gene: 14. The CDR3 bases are TGTGCCAGCACCGTCTCAGGGGGCTTAGGCGGTGAGCAGTTCTTC. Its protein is CASTVSGGLGGEQFF. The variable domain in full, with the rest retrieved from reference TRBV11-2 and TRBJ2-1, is EAGVAQSPRYKIIEKRQSVAFWCNPISGHATLYWYQQILGQGPKLLIQFQNNGVVDDSQLPKDRFSAERLKGVDSTLKIQPAKLEDSAVYLCASTVSGGLGGEQFFGPGTRLTVL.

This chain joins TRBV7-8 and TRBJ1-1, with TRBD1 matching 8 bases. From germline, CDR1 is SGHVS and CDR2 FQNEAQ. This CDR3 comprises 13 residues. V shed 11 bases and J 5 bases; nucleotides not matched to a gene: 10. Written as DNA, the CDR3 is TGTGCCGGCTCAGACAGGGGAGGTACTGAAGCTTTCTTT. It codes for CAGSDRGGTEAFF.

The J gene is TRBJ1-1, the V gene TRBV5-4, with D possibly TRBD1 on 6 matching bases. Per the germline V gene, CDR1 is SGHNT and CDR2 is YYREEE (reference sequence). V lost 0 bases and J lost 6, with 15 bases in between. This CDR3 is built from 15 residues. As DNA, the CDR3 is TGTGCCAGCAGCTTGGCCGCCAGGGGAAAGCCTGAAGCTTTCTTT. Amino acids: CASSLAARGKPEAFF.

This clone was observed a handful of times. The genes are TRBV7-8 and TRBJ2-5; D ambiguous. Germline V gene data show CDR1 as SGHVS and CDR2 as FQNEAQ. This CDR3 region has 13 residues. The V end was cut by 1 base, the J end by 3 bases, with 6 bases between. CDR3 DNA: TGTGCCAGCAGCTTAGGGCTAGAAGAGACCCAGTACTTC. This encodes CASSLGLEETQYF.

CDR3 in amino acids: CASSAEAGGAFF. The CDR3 DNA sequence: TGTGCCAGCAGCGCCGAAGCGGGGGGGGCTTTCTTT. The chain links TRBV9 to TRBJ1-1, with a possible D match to TRBD1 (5 bases). V lost 3 bases and J 11 bases, leaving 14 bases between the germline ends. The CDR3 loop spans 12 amino acids. CDR1 and CDR2 (germline): SGDLS, YYNGEE.

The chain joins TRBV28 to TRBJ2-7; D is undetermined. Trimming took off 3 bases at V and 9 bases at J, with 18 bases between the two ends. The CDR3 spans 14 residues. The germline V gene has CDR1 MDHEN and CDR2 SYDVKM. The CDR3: CASSFPDRGSRQYF. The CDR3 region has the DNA TGTGCCAGCAGTTTCCCGGACCGAGGTTCAAGGCAGTACTTC.

DNA of the CDR3: TGTGCCAGCAGTTCTCTGGACAGGCTAGAGGACGAGCAGTACTTC. Encoded protein: CASSSLDRLEDEQYF. The rearrangement uses TRBV28 and TRBJ2-7; TRBD1 aligns across 7 bases. The trim removed 4 bases at V and 5 bases at J, leaving 11 bases unmatched. Germline V gene data show CDR1 as MDHEN and CDR2 as SYDVKM. The CDR3 has 15 residues. The full variable domain, completed using reference TRBV28 and TRBJ2-7, is DVKVTQSSRYLVKRTGEKVFLECVQDMDHENMFWYRQDPGLGLRLIYFSYDVKMKEKGDIPEGYSVSREKKERFSLILESASTNQTSMYLCASSSLDRLEDEQYFGPGTRLTVT.

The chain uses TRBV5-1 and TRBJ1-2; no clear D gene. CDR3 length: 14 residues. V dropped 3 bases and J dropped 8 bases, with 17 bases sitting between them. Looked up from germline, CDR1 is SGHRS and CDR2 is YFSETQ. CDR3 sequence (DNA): TGCGCCAGCAGCTCGGCCTGGGAGGCGGGGGGCTACACCTTC. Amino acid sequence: CASSSAWEAGGYTF. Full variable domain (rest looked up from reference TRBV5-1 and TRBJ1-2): KAGVTQTPRYLIKTRGQQVTLSCSPISGHRSVSWYQQTPGQGLQFLFEYFSETQRNKGNFPGRFSGRQFSNSRSEMNVSTLELGDSALYLCASSSAWEAGGYTFGSGTRLTVV.

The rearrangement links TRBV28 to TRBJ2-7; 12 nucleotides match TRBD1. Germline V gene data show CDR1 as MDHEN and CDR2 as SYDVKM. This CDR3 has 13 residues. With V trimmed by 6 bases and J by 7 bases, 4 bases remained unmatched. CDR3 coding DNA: TGTGCCAGCAGCGGGACAGGGGGCGGTGAGCAGTACTTC. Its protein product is CASSGTGGGEQYF.

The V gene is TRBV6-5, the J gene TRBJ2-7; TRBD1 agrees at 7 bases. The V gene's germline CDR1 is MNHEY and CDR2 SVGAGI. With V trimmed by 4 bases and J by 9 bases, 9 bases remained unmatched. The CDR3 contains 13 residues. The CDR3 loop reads CASSWDSDIGQYF. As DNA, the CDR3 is TGTGCCAGCAGTTGGGACAGCGATATAGGGCAGTACTTC.

This CDR3 reads CATRSGYSTDTQYF. The CDR3 DNA is TGTGCCACCCGAAGCGGTTACAGCACAGATACGCAGTATTTT. This chain connects TRBV18 to TRBJ2-3, with a weak D call TRBD2 (5 bases). Trimming removed 10 bases from V and 0 bases from J, with 14 bases in between. In germline, CDR1 is KGHSH, CDR2 LQKENI. This CDR3 contains 14 residues.

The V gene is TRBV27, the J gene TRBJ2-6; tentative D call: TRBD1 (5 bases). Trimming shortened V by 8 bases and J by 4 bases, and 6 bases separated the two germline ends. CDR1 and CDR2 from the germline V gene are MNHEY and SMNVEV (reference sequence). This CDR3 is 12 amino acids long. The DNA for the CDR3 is TGTGCCAGCGGGGCGGGGGCCAACGTCCTGACTTTC. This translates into CASGAGANVLTF.

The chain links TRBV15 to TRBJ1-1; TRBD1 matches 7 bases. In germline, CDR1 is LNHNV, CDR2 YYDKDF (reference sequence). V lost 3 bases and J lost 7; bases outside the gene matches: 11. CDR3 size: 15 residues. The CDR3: CATSSETGMILEAFF. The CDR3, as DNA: TGTGCCACCAGCAGTGAGACAGGGATGATCCTTGAAGCTTTCTTT.

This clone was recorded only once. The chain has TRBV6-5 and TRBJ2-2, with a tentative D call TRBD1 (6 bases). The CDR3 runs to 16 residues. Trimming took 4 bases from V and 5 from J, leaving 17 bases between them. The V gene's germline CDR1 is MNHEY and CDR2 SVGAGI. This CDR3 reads CASSSRGKGKTGELFF. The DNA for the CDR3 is TGTGCCAGCAGTTCGAGGGGGAAGGGGAAAACCGGGGAGCTGTTTTTT.

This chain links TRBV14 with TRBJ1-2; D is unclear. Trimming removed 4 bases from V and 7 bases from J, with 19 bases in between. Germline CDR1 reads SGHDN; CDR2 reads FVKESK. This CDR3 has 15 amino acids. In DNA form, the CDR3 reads TGTGCCAGCAGCCCAGAGGCCTTCGCCCCCTCTGGCTACACCTTC. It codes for CASSPEAFAPSGYTF.